These 21 T cell receptor beta chains came from one sample sequenced in a study of vaccination and CD4 T cells after COVID-19. The antigens of these receptors remain unknown. The treatment is: roughly 11-day PBMC culture with coronavirus spike peptide pools or control peptides (ViraFEST assay). Oncomine TCR Beta short-read sequencing was applied to DNA from cultured CD4+ T cells. MiXCR, run by TCRdb on the PCR reads, gives a single entry per CDR3 protein. The sample holds about 5,400 distinct CDR3 sequences, about 32% seen once. This sample comprised CD4+ T cells from blood, cultured in vitro, obtained after SARS-CoV-2 vaccination. These TCRs come from a human donor who had recovered from COVID-19.

This clonotype was counted only a few times. J is TRBJ2-3 and V is TRBV6-1; either TRBD1 or TRBD2 may supply D (5 bases each). The CDR3 extends over 17 amino acids. V was trimmed by 3 bases and J by 3 bases, leaving 19 bases between them. Germline lookup yields CDR1 MNHNS and CDR2 SASEGT. The CDR3 DNA follows: TGTGCCAGCAGTGATGGTGGGGGACCTCCTACAACAGATACGCAGTATTTT. It translates to CASSDGGGPPTTDTQYF.

The chain recombines TRBV12-3 or TRBV12-4 with TRBJ1-1, with D maybe TRBD1 (6 bases). Trimming pared 1 base from V and 1 base from J, leaving 13 bases between. This CDR3 is 16 amino acids long. The chain's CDR3 is CASSLEGSGANTEAFF. DNA for the CDR3: TGTGCCAGCAGTTTAGAGGGTTCGGGGGCGAACACTGAAGCTTTCTTT.

A few counts support this clonotype. V usage is TRBV7-9 and J usage is TRBJ1-1, with TRBD1 identical over 8 bases. Per germline, CDR1 SEHNR and CDR2 FQNEAQ (reference sequence). This CDR3 is built from 15 residues. V lost 5 bases and J lost 3; bases outside the gene matches: 8. The CDR3 is CASSAWDRSDTEAFF. The CDR3 DNA follows: TGTGCCAGCAGCGCTTGGGACAGGTCGGACACTGAAGCTTTCTTT.

V gene TRBV6-1 combines with J gene TRBJ2-2; 14 bases fit TRBD2. Per germline, CDR1 MNHNS and CDR2 SASEGT. J gave up 5 bases and V 6 bases, and 8 bases lay outside the gene matches. This CDR3 is built from 17 residues. The DNA for the CDR3 is TGTGCCAGCAGGGCCGGACTAGCGGGGGGCGAGACCGGGGAGCTGTTTTTT. It specifies CASRAGLAGGETGELFF.

The genes are TRBV7-2 and TRBJ1-6; D call uncertain. This CDR3 comprises 15 residues. Germline values: CDR1 SGHTA, CDR2 FQGNSA. The V gene lost 2 bases and the J gene lost 5 bases, with 10 bases spanning the gap. The DNA of the CDR3 is TGTGCCAGCAGCTTAAACCGACGAAATAATTCACCCCTCCACTTT. This sequence encodes CASSLNRRNNSPLHF.

The chain couples TRBV24-1 to TRBJ2-7; possibly TRBD2 for D (6 bases). The germline V and J ends were trimmed by 3 bases and 7 bases, with 9 bases remaining between them. CDR3 length equals 12 residues. Germline loops: CDR1 KGHDR, CDR2 SFDVKD. The CDR3 DNA follows: TGTGCCACCAGTGATCCGGGGGAAGAGCAGTACTTC. As protein: CATSDPGEEQYF.

The gene calls are TRBV20-1 and TRBJ2-1; 8 bases line up with TRBD2. The CDR3 loop spans 15 amino acids. The trim removed 5 bases at V and 2 bases at J, leaving 8 bases unmatched. Germline V gene sequence: CDR1 DFQATT, CDR2 SNEGSKA (reference sequence). CDR3 protein: CSAPGAGVAYNEQFF. In nucleotides, the CDR3 is TGCAGTGCTCCGGGAGCGGGAGTGGCCTACAATGAGCAGTTCTTC.

This chain uses TRBV4-1 with TRBJ2-2; no reliable D call. Germline-derived CDR1 and CDR2 are MGHRA and YSYEKL. Trimming took off 3 bases at V and 3 bases at J, with 8 bases between the two ends. The length of the CDR3 is 14 residues. Here the CDR3 reads CASSQPEHTGELFF. The CDR3 bases are TGCGCCAGCAGCCAGCCCGAACACACCGGGGAGCTGTTTTTT.

The V gene is TRBV9, the J gene TRBJ2-1, with 8 bases aligning to TRBD2. CDR3 size: 14 residues. The germline gives CDR1 SGDLS, CDR2 YYNGEE. V was pared by 3 bases and J by 6 bases, with 5 bases of the junction left unmatched. This CDR3 is CASSASGRSNEQFF. CDR3 in DNA: TGTGCCAGCAGCGCTAGCGGGCGCTCCAATGAGCAGTTCTTC.

A few counts support this clonotype. Here the CDR3 DNA reads TGTGCCAGCAGTTCCCTAACAGGGGTGGGGAAGACCGGGGAGCTGTTTTTT. It translates to CASSSLTGVGKTGELFF. The chain has TRBV21-1 and TRBJ2-2; the table's D call TRBD1 went unverified against the DNA. TRBV21-1 is a documented pseudogene. The CDR3 extends over 17 amino acids.

The table lists this clonotype with a few counts. V usage is TRBV20-1 and J usage is TRBJ1-4; tentative D call: TRBD1 (6 bases). V lost 5 bases and J lost 7, with 17 bases in between. The CDR3 spans 14 residues. The germline V gene encodes CDR1 DFQATT and CDR2 SNEGSKA (reference sequence). CDR3 sequence reads: CSALRDTRSEKLFF. The CDR3 nucleotides are TGCAGTGCTTTGAGGGACACCAGGAGTGAAAAACTGTTTTTT.

The rearrangement uses TRBV20-1 and TRBJ1-5; possible D gene TRBD1, 5 bases. V lost 3 bases and J lost 6, with 12 bases in between. The CDR3 extends over 13 amino acids. Germline V gives CDR1 DFQATT, CDR2 SNEGSKA (reference sequence). CDR3 loop: CSASPSGGQPQHF. The CDR3 DNA follows: TGCAGTGCTAGTCCAAGTGGGGGTCAGCCCCAGCATTTT.

This chain connects TRBV5-1 to TRBJ2-1; D tentatively reads TRBD1 or TRBD2 (5 bases each). Germline CDR1 and CDR2: SGHRS and YFSETQ. The CDR3 is made up of 16 amino acids. V lost 0 bases and J lost 2, with 12 bases in between. The CDR3 region is CASSLAEGPTYNEQFF. CDR3 nucleotide sequence: TGCGCCAGCAGCTTGGCCGAGGGACCAACCTACAATGAGCAGTTCTTC.

The V gene is TRBV18, the J gene TRBJ2-7; 8 nucleotides align to TRBD2. Germline V lookup: CDR1 KGHSH, CDR2 LQKENI. The CDR3 is made up of 14 amino acids. The junction had 3 bases not matched to a gene; V was cut back by 1 base and J by 4 bases. CDR3 residues: CASSPRSGSYEQYF. CDR3 DNA sequence: TGTGCCAGCTCACCACGGAGCGGGAGTTACGAGCAGTACTTC.

This clonotype came up a few times. The V gene is TRBV7-3, the J gene TRBJ2-7, with no clear D. The CDR3 runs 14 residues. Germline CDR1 reads SGHTA; CDR2 reads FQGTGA. V shed 5 bases and J shed 1 base, with 12 bases lying between them. The CDR3 nucleotides read TGTGCCAGCAGCCCTAACCCCGAGTCCTACGAGCAGTACTTC. This translates into CASSPNPESYEQYF.

The chain couples TRBV18 to TRBJ1-5; D gene unclear. V gave up 6 bases and J gave up 3 bases, with 15 bases separating them. The CDR3 loop spans 15 amino acids. Germline V lookup: CDR1 KGHSH, CDR2 LQKENI. CDR3: CASSITGRNNQPQHF. The CDR3 nucleotides read TGTGCCAGCTCCATCACGGGGAGGAACAATCAGCCCCAGCATTTT.

The chain combines TRBV4-3 with TRBJ2-3; D remains unclear. The CDR3 contains 15 residues. Germline CDR1 reads LGHNA; CDR2 reads YSLEER. V was cut by 0 bases and J by 4 bases, with 11 bases left in between. DNA of the CDR3: TGCGCCAGCAGCCAAGATGCTAGGGTCGCAGATACGCAGTATTTT. This translates into CASSQDARVADTQYF.

CDR3 amino acids: CASSLFDYEQYF. The DNA of the CDR3 is TGTGCCAGCAGCTTATTTGACTACGAGCAGTACTTC. The J gene is TRBJ2-7, the V gene TRBV7-2; no reliable D call. This CDR3 is 12 amino acids long. The germline V gene encodes CDR1 SGHTA and CDR2 FQGNSA. V lost 2 bases to trimming and J lost 3 bases, with 5 bases between them. The variable domain in full, with the rest retrieved from reference TRBV7-2 and TRBJ2-7, is GAGVSQSPSNKVTEKGKDVELRCDPISGHTALYWYRQSLGQGLEFLIYFQGNSAPDKSGLPSDRFSAERTGGSVSTLTIQRTQQEDSAVYLCASSLFDYEQYFGPGTRLTVT.

This clonotype was seen only a few times. The rearrangement joins TRBV20-1 to TRBJ2-3; 12 bases line up with TRBD2. J was trimmed by 4 bases and V by 1 base; bases with no gene match: 3. Germline CDR1 and CDR2: DFQATT and SNEGSKA (reference sequence). There are 15 residues in the CDR3. The CDR3 sequence: CSARGGLAGPDTQYF. The DNA for the CDR3 is TGCAGTGCTAGAGGCGGACTAGCGGGACCAGATACGCAGTATTTT.

This clonotype showed up just a few times. This chain links TRBV20-1 with TRBJ2-2; D call uncertain. V lost 0 bases and J 4 bases, leaving 9 bases between the germline ends. CDR3 length: 14 residues. Germline V gene sequence: CDR1 DFQATT, CDR2 SNEGSKA (reference sequence). The CDR3 DNA reads TGCAGTGCTAGAGAATTGGTCACCACCGGGGAGCTGTTTTTT. Encoded protein: CSARELVTTGELFF.

The V call is TRBV20-1, the J call TRBJ2-3; possible D gene TRBD2, 5 bases. The V and J ends lost 0 bases and 6 bases respectively, with 16 bases between them. The CDR3 sequence is 15 residues long. Germline CDR1 DFQATT, CDR2 SNEGSKA (reference sequence). The CDR3 loop reads CSARDPKLGGDTQYF. The CDR3, as DNA: TGCAGTGCTAGAGACCCCAAATTAGGCGGGGATACGCAGTATTTT.